One sample yielded the 24 T cell receptor beta chains listed below, sequenced in a study of cytomegalovirus exposure and HLA in healthy donors (dated by TCRdb to the late 2010s). Libraries were constructed by the immunoSEQ multiplex PCR assay. TCRdb stores this immuneACCESS table with in-frame sequences only. Part of the clones is absent; in the studies checked, under half of the shortfall reflects unresolved V genes, and no reason is known for the rest. The sample table holds 260,000 or so clones, of which about nine tenths were seen once. The ten largest make up around 3.1% of the sample. Sequencing used PBMCs. All receptors derive from a woman in her 30s in good health and CMV-seronegative.

The chain joins TRBV14 to TRBJ2-1, with 10 nucleotides matching TRBD2. V lost 1 base to trimming and J lost 8 bases; unmatched junction nucleotides: 20. This CDR3 contains 20 residues. Germline V gene sequence: CDR1 SGHDN, CDR2 FVKESK. CDR3 region: CASSQGSSMVWEREGHEQFF. The CDR3 DNA sequence: TGTGCCAGCAGCCAAGGTTCCTCCATGGTATGGGAGCGGGAGGGCCATGAGCAGTTCTTC. Supplemented by reference TRBV14 and TRBJ2-1, the full variable domain reads EAGVTQFPSHSVIEKGQTVTLRCDPISGHDNLYWYRRVMGKEIKFLLHFVKESKQDESGMPNNRFLAERTGGTYSTLKVQPAELEDSGVYFCASSQGSSMVWEREGHEQFFGPGTRLTVL.

DNA of the CDR3: TGTGCCAGCGGGAGCTACGAGCAGTACTTC. Residues: CASGSYEQYF. V is TRBV6-5 and J is TRBJ2-7, with D possibly matching TRBD2 (5 bases). This CDR3 contains 10 residues. V was trimmed by 8 bases and J by 3 bases, leaving 5 bases between them. CDR1 is MNHEY and CDR2 is SVGAGI in the germline V gene.

V gene TRBV30 combines with J gene TRBJ2-3; D may be TRBD1 or TRBD2 (5 bases each). In germline, CDR1 is GTSNPN, CDR2 SVGIG (reference sequence). This CDR3 spans 15 amino acids. Trimming removed 2 bases from V and 5 bases from J, with 17 bases in between. CDR3 sequence: CAWSRIDRGLDTQYF. The CDR3 bases are TGTGCCTGGAGTAGGATCGACAGAGGACTAGATACGCAGTATTTT. Filled out from reference TRBV30 and TRBJ2-3, the complete variable domain reads SQTIHQWPATLVQPVGSPLSLECTVEGTSNPNLYWYRQAAGRGLQLLFYSVGIGQISSEVPQNLSASRPQDRQFILSSKKLLLSDSGFYLCAWSRIDRGLDTQYFGPGTRLTVL.

This chain connects TRBV28 to TRBJ2-7, with 8 positions matching TRBD2. The CDR3 spans 20 residues. Germline CDR1 MDHEN, CDR2 SYDVKM. Losses at the gene ends were 4 bases for V and 2 bases for J; bases not matched to a gene: 22. The CDR3, as DNA: TGTGCCAGCAGTTCACTTAGGACCAATGCAGGGGCGGGGGGACCCTACGAGCAGTACTTC. Its translation is CASSSLRTNAGAGGPYEQYF.

The chain combines TRBV7-2 with TRBJ2-6; 8 bases align to TRBD2. The V and J ends lost 5 bases and 3 bases, in that order; junction bases with no gene match: 3. The CDR3 contains 15 residues. The germline CDR1 and CDR2 sequences are SGHTA and FQGNSA. CDR3 nucleotides: TGTGCCAGCAGCCCCCGGGGGGGTGGGGCCAACGTCCTGACTTTC. This sequence encodes CASSPRGGGANVLTF.

The V gene is TRBV7-3, the J gene TRBJ2-7; D is uncertain. V lost 0 bases, J lost 2 bases, and 5 bases lay in between. The CDR3 has 13 amino acids. Germline CDR1 is SGHTA and CDR2 is FQGTGA. The CDR3 sequence: CASSLTPAYEQYF. Written as DNA, the CDR3 is TGTGCCAGCAGCTTAACCCCAGCCTACGAGCAGTACTTC.

The V gene is TRBV2, the J gene TRBJ2-7, with 11 bases that match TRBD2. The germline gives CDR1 SNHLY, CDR2 FYNNEI. Trimming at V came to 7 bases and at J to 2 bases, leaving 10 bases not matched to a gene. The CDR3 extends over 16 amino acids. The CDR3 region is CASTTPTSGTPYEQYF. The CDR3 bases are TGTGCCAGCACCACACCGACTAGCGGGACACCCTACGAGCAGTACTTC.

The chain uses TRBV27 and TRBJ2-5; maybe TRBD2 (5 bases). The CDR3 runs to 12 residues. V shed 5 bases and J shed 11 bases, with 15 bases lying between them. Germline CDR1 is MNHEY and CDR2 is SMNVEV (reference sequence). The CDR3 loop is CASSPLLGEQYF. The CDR3 region has the DNA TGTGCCAGCAGTCCACTTCTCGGGGAGCAGTACTTC.

This chain links TRBV28 with TRBJ2-7; the D is unclear. The germline gives CDR1 MDHEN, CDR2 SYDVKM. This CDR3 region has 14 residues. Trimming stripped 7 bases from V and 5 bases from J, with 18 bases between. CDR3 in amino acids: CASTPGFWADEQYF. The CDR3 region has the DNA TGTGCCAGCACCCCGGGTTTTTGGGCCGACGAGCAGTACTTC.

The chain carries TRBV6-5 and TRBJ2-3; D unresolved. This CDR3 has 13 amino acids. Deletions cut 7 bases from V and 0 bases from J, with 8 bases between. The germline gives CDR1 MNHEY, CDR2 SVGAGI. DNA of the CDR3: TGTGCCAGCATGCGCGGTAGCACAGATACGCAGTATTTT. Residues: CASMRGSTDTQYF.

The chain employs TRBV25-1 and TRBJ2-5; TRBD1 agrees at 8 bases. The CDR3 covers 15 residues. Germline CDR1 and CDR2: MGHDK and SYGVNS. Trimming took 3 bases from V and 5 from J; bases not matched to a gene: 8. The CDR3 loop is CASSDSGTGLETQYF. CDR3 coding DNA: TGTGCCAGCAGTGACTCCGGGACAGGTTTGGAGACCCAGTACTTC.

The chain joins TRBV10-2 to TRBJ1-5, with 7 bases that match TRBD1. The CDR3 totals 14 residues. V was clipped by 6 bases and J by 4 bases; unmatched bases: 6. Germline CDR1 is WSHSY and CDR2 is SAAADI. The CDR3 sequence is CASREEQGNQPQHF. The CDR3 DNA is TGCGCCAGCAGGGAAGAACAGGGGAATCAGCCCCAGCATTTT.

The genes are TRBV5-1 and TRBJ2-1, with 7 positions matching TRBD2. This CDR3 comprises 18 residues. J gave up 0 bases and V 5 bases, and 14 bases lay outside the gene matches. From germline, CDR1 is SGHRS and CDR2 YFSETQ. The chain's CDR3 is CASRVAGLDVVSYNEQFF. The CDR3, as DNA: TGCGCCAGCAGAGTTGCAGGACTAGATGTTGTCTCCTACAATGAGCAGTTCTTC.

The chain uses TRBV4-3 and TRBJ2-1; TRBD2 aligns across 9 bases. The CDR3 consists of 18 residues. CDR1 and CDR2 (germline): LGHNA, YSLEER. V was pared by 1 base and J by 6 bases, with 13 bases of the junction left unmatched. CDR3 DNA sequence: TGCGCCAGCAGCCAAGTTGCGCTAGCGGGGCCAGGGGGCAATGAGCAGTTCTTC. It is translated as CASSQVALAGPGGNEQFF.

V and J are TRBV2 and TRBJ2-7; 8 bases align to TRBD1. The CDR3 is 14 residues long. Losses at the gene ends were 6 bases for V and 6 bases for J; bases not matched to a gene: 10. Germline values: CDR1 SNHLY, CDR2 FYNNEI. The DNA of the CDR3 is TGTGCCAGCAGCGTCAACAGGGGGACACTCGAGCAGTACTTC. It translates to CASSVNRGTLEQYF.

The J gene is TRBJ2-5, the V gene TRBV7-3; possible D gene TRBD2, 6 bases. Germline loops: CDR1 SGHTA, CDR2 FQGTGA. The CDR3 extends over 14 amino acids. V lost 3 bases, J lost 2 bases, and 10 bases lay in between. This chain's CDR3 is CASSFGGLQETQYF. CDR3 sequence (DNA): TGTGCCAGCAGCTTTGGGGGACTTCAAGAGACCCAGTACTTC.

This chain connects TRBV28 to TRBJ2-2; 12 bases match TRBD2. From germline, CDR1 is MDHEN and CDR2 SYDVKM. CDR3 length: 19 residues. Trimming removed 1 base from V and 4 bases from J; junction bases left unmatched: 10. For the CDR3, the DNA is TGTGCCAGCAGTTTATCCCCGACTAGCGGGAGAGGTAGCACCGGGGAGCTGTTTTTT. Translation: CASSLSPTSGRGSTGELFF.

This clone showed up just once. The chain uses TRBV27 and TRBJ2-7; D gene unclear. There are 18 residues in the CDR3. Between the trimmed V and J ends, which lost 7 bases and 4 bases, there was a span of 29 bases. CDR1 is MNHEY, CDR2 SMNVEV, per germline (reference sequence). In DNA, the CDR3 is TGTGCCAGCACCTACCGTGGAGACCTAGTTTCGCGAAAATACGAGCAGTACTTC. It encodes CASTYRGDLVSRKYEQYF.

The V and J genes are TRBV28 and TRBJ2-7; no reliable D call. Germline V gene sequence: CDR1 MDHEN, CDR2 SYDVKM. The CDR3 has 12 residues. Trimming removed 6 bases at V and 3 bases at J, with 9 bases between. The CDR3 bases are TGTGCCAGCAGAAGGGCCGTCTACGAGCAGTACTTC. It is translated as CASRRAVYEQYF.

The chain joins TRBV7-2 to TRBJ2-3; 9 positions match TRBD2. Germline CDR1 is SGHTA and CDR2 is FQGNSA. This CDR3 is 15 amino acids long. V was clipped by 3 bases and J by 3 bases; unmatched bases: 4. CDR3 residues: CASSLGGRATDTQYF. In nucleotides, the CDR3 is TGTGCCAGCAGCTTGGGCGGGAGGGCAACAGATACGCAGTATTTT.

This chain joins TRBV10-3 and TRBJ2-3; D call uncertain. There are 13 residues in the CDR3. The germline V gene has CDR1 ENHRY and CDR2 SYGVKD. Trimming pared 2 bases from V and 4 bases from J, leaving 7 bases between. CDR3 sequence (DNA): TGTGCCATCAGTGAGAGGTTAGCAGATACGCAGTATTTT. As protein: CAISERLADTQYF.

The chain recombines TRBV6-4 with TRBJ2-1, with 9 bases fitting TRBD2. This CDR3 is built from 16 residues. Trimming removed 3 bases from V and 4 bases from J; junction bases left unmatched: 7. Germline CDR1 reads MRHNA; CDR2 reads SNTAGT. The CDR3 sequence: CASSEEWGLAYNEQFF. DNA of the CDR3: TGTGCCAGCAGTGAAGAGTGGGGACTAGCATACAATGAGCAGTTCTTC.

This clone was detected only once. The chain carries TRBV29-1 and TRBJ1-5; D unclear. V lost 2 bases and J lost 7, with 12 bases in between. Germline V gene data show CDR1 as SQVTM and CDR2 as ANQGSEA. This CDR3 spans 13 amino acids. The CDR3 region has the DNA TGCAGCGTTGAATTGGGCCCCGACCAGCCCCAGCATTTT. Its translation is CSVELGPDQPQHF.

V usage is TRBV2 and J usage is TRBJ2-7; D not certain. Trimming stripped 3 bases from V and 3 bases from J, with 18 bases between. CDR3 length: 16 amino acids. Germline V gene sequence: CDR1 SNHLY, CDR2 FYNNEI. The CDR3 reads CASSDIEPPKNYEQYF. The CDR3 coding sequence is TGTGCCAGCAGTGATATCGAGCCACCAAAAAACTACGAGCAGTACTTC.